This T cell receptor beta chain derives from a study of control samples from healthy donors and cancer patients. V was clipped by 1 base and J by 4 bases, with 10 bases between them. The CDR3 has 14 residues. CDR1 is LGHDT, CDR2 YNNKEL, per germline (reference sequence). Profiling relied on immunoSEQ multiplex PCR, and the TCRdb table lists in-frame clones only, not all of them. The table has fewer than 120,000 clones, approximately 88% seen once. The table lists this clone with a count of one. The V call is TRBV3-1 (or the pseudogene TRBV3-2), the J call TRBJ1-2; tentatively, D is TRBD1 (6 bases). This clonotype was obtained from a woman in her fifties or sixties with lung cancer. The material sequenced was PBMCs. CDR3 DNA sequence: TGTGCCAGCAGCCAAGCCCAGGGGCTCTATGGCTACACCTTC. Its translation is CASSQAQGLYGYTF.